This TCR beta chain originates from a study of radiotherapy plus CTLA-4 blockade in lung cancer (dated by TCRdb to the late 2010s). In terms of the full investigation: Among enrolled patients, approximately 17% had an objective response and roughly 30% reached disease control. What the authors observed across the whole study: Early dynamic changes in blood T cell clones, together with increased serum interferon-beta after radiation, were reported as the strongest predictors of response. TCR clones derived from tumors expanded in peripheral blood after treatment with radiotherapy and ipilimumab.

From a lookup of the germline V gene (reference sequence), CDR1 and CDR2 are SEHNR and FQNEAQ. Clipping removes 7 bases from V and 6 bases from J, with 6 as the unmatched junction base count. The CDR3 contains 13 residues, cysteine and phenylalanine counted. Only the CDR3 region is kept as DNA, spanning 39 bases read in frame from base 1. Focal radiation therapy combined with CTLA-4 blockade (ipilimumab) was tested in patients with chemo-refractory metastatic non-small-cell lung cancer. Receptors were amplified or captured by the immunoSEQ multiplex PCR assay. TCRdb stores this immuneACCESS table with in-frame sequences only. Part of the clones is absent; in the studies checked, under half of the shortfall reflects unresolved V genes, and no reason is known for the rest. The sample table contains 81,000 or so clones; only one count was recorded for 60% to 85% of them. The ten largest account for roughly 23% of the sample.

Comment on this clone: No cognate antigen has been identified for it. Per-base quality was not reported, and no clone a single base away is much larger than it.

This sequence was found in a human donor with non-small cell lung cancer whose response to radiotherapy plus ipilimumab could not be evaluated. Some clones in this sample may be carry-over from other donors' samples. Here the sequenced sample was peripheral blood, taken from a patient treated with radiotherapy plus ipilimumab. The chain uses TRBV7-9 and TRBJ2-5; 9 central bases correspond to TRBD2. The CDR3 loop reads CASIPSSGKTQYF. The nucleotide sequence is TGTGCCAGCATCCCCTCTAGCGGGAAGACCCAGTACTTC.